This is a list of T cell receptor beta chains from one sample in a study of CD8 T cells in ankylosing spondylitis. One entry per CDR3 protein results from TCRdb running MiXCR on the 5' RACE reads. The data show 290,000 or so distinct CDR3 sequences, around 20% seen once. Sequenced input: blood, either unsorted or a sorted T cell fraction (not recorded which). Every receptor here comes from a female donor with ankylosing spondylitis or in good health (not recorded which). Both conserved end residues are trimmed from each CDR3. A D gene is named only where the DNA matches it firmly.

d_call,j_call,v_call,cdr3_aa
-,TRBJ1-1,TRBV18,ASSRTGSQNTEAF
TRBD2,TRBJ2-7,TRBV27,ASSNPAGSEQY
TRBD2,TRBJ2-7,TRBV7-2,ASSPSGNYEQY
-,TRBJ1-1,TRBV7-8,ASSLGWDGNTEAF
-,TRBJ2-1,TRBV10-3,AISPPRTGPHNEQF
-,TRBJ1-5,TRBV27,ASSFHKGNQPQH
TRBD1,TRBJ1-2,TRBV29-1,SVAVTGSKYSYT
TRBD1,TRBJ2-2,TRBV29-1,SVAYRGAGELF
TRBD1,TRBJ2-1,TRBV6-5,ASSSGTGVEQF
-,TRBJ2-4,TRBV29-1,SVAQGGIQY
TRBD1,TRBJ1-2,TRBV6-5,ASSYSRGLVYT
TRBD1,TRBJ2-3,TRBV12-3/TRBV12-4,ASTLGVVGQGPDTQY
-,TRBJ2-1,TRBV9,ASSADWLGEQF
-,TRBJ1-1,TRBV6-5,ASSFLDRPEAF
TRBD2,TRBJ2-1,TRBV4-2,ASSQDPTQRGV
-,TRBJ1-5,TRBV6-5,ASSYLGGGDQPQH
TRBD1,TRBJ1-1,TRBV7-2,ASSLRWTGENTEAF
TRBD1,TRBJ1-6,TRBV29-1,SVQQGGDSPLH
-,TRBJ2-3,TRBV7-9,ASSFWRSSSTDTQY
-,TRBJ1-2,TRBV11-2,ASSARLIGAGDYGYT
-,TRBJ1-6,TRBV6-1,ASSLGVVSSPLH
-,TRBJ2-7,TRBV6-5,ASSYSPRQTYEQY
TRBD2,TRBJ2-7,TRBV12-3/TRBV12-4,ASRTSGTVNEQY
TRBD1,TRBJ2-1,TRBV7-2,ASSPSGTGWGYEQF
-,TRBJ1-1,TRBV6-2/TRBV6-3,ASSYGYSSEVAEAF
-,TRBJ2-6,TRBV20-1,SAISASPGANVLT
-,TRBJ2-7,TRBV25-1,ASVQDSESYEQY
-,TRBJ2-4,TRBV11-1,ASSLEARGSGSKNIQY
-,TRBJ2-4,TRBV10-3,ATRDLDRQY
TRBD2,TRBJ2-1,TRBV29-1,SGWTIAGGSNEQF
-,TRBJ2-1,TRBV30,AWSTTGHEQF
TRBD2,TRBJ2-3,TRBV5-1,ASSLEASGRRADTQY
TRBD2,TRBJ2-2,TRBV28,ASNPPGRTGELF
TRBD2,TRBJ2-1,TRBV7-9,ASSLVSGRVGEQF
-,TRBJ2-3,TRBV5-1,ASSLAVPTDTQY
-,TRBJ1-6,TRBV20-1,SARDGTPAGNSPLH
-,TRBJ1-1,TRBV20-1,SASRGVNTEAF
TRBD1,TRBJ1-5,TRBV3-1,ASSQADRGGNQPQH
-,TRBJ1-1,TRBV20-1,SARGIYDTEAF
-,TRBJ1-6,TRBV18,ASSPSNSPLH
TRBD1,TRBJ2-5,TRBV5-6,ASSFAQTGRRGETQY
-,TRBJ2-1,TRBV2,ASSEARVEQF
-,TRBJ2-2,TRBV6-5,ASSYYFVRDYTGELF
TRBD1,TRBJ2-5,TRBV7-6,ASSLAGQYQETQY
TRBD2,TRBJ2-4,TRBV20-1,SARRVAGGGGKNIQY
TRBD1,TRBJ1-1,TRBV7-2,ASSSGTAPMNTEAF
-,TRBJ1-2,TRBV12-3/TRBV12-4,ASSSWGRGTLGGYT
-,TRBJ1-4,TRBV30,AWTRGRNEKLF
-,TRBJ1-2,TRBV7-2,ASSLEVTDPYGYT
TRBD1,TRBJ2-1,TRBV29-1,SVGQGDGDEQF
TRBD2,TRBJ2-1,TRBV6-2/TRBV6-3,ASSYSRLAGVGGEF